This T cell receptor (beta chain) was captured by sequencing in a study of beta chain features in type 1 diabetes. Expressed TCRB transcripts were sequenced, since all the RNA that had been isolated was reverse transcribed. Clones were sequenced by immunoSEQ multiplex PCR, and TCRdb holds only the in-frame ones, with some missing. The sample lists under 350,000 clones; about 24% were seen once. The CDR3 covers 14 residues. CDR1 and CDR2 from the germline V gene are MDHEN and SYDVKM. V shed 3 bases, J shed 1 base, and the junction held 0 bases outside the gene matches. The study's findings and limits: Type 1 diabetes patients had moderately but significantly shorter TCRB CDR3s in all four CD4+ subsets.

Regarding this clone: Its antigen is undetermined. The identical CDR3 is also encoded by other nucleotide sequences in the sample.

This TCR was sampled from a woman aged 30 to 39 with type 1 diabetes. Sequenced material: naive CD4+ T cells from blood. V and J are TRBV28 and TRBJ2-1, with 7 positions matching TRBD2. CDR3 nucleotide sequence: TGTGCCAGCAGTTTGGGGGGGTCCTACAATGAGCAGTTCTTC. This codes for CASSLGGSYNEQFF. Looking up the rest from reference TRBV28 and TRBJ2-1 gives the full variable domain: DVKVTQSSRYLVKRTGEKVFLECVQDMDHENMFWYRQDPGLGLRLIYFSYDVKMKEKGDIPEGYSVSREKKERFSLILESASTNQTSMYLCASSLGGSYNEQFFGPGTRLTVL.